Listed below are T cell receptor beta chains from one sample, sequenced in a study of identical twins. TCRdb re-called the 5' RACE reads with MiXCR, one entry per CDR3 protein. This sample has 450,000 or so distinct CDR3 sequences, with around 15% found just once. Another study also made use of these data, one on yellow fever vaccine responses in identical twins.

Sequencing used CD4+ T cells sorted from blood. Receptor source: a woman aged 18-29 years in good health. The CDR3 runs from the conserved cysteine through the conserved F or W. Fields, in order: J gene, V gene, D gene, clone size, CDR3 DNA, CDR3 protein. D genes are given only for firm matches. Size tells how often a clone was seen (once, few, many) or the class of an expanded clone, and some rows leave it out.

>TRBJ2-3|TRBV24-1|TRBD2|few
TGTGCCACCAGTGATTTGCTAGCGGGAGGAGGAGATACGCAGTATTTT
CATSDLLAGGGDTQYF
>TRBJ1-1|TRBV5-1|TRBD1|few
TGCGCCAGCAGCTCCCAGGGGGATATCACTGAAGCTTTCTTT
CASSSQGDITEAFF
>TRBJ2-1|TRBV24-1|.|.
TGTGCCACCAGTAGAAGGGGGGTGGGATACAATGAGCAGTTCTTC
CATSRRGVGYNEQFF
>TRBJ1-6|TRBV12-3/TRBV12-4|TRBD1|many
TGTGCCAGCAGACCCCTAGACAGGGGGTATTCACCCCTCCACTTT
CASRPLDRGYSPLHF
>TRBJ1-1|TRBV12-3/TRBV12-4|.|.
TGTGCCAGCAGTTCCCGAGAGGGTACGCGAACGCCTGAAGCTTTCTTT
CASSSREGTRTPEAFF
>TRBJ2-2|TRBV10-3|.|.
TGTGCCATCAGTGAGTGGGGCGGGAACACCGGGGAGCTGTTTTTT
CAISEWGGNTGELFF
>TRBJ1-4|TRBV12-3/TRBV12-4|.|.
TGTGCCAGCAGTTTAGGAGGGAGTGGGAATGAAAAACTGTTTTTT
CASSLGGSGNEKLFF
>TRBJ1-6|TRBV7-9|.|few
TGTGCCAGCAGCTCGACCACCCAAAGAGGGAAATCACCCCTCCACTTT
CASSSTTQRGKSPLHF
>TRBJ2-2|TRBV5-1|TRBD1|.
TGCGCCAGCCATACAGGGGGCACCGGAACCGGGGAGCTGTTTTTT
CASHTGGTGTGELFF
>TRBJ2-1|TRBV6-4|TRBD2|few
TGTGCCAGCAGTACTAGCGGGGGGGCCAATGAGCAGTTCTTC
CASSTSGGANEQFF
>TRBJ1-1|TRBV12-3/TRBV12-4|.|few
TGTGCCAGCATGAGGACCCCTGAAGCTTTCTTT
CASMRTPEAFF
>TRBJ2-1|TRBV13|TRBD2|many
TGTGCCAGCAGCTATAGCGGGAGGGCTCTCTATGAGCAGTTCTTC
CASSYSGRALYEQFF
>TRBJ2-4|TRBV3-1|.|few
TGTGCCAGCAGCCAACGGGGGATCCTTGGGGCCAAAAACATTCAGTACTTC
CASSQRGILGAKNIQYF
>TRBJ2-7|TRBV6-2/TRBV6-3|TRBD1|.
TGTGCCAGCAGTCCATCACGGGACAGGGAGCAGTACTTC
CASSPSRDREQYF
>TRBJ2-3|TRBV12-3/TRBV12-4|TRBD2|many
TGTGCCAGCAGCGGACTAGCGGGGAGCACAGATACGCAGTATTTT
CASSGLAGSTDTQYF
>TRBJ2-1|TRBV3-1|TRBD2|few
TGTGCCAGCAGATCCTCTCTAGCGGACAAAGGCCATGAGCAGTTCTTC
CASRSSLADKGHEQFF
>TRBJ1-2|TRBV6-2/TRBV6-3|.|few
TGTGCCAGCAGGCACAACGCCGGGACCGACTATGGCTACACCTTC
CASRHNAGTDYGYTF
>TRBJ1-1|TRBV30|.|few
TGTGCCTGGAGTGTACGGGGGACTGAAGCTTTCTTT
CAWSVRGTEAFF
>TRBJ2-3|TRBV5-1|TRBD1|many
TGCGCCAGCAGCTTAGGGACAGTGCGCACAGATACGCAGTATTTT
CASSLGTVRTDTQYF
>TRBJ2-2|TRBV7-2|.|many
TGTGCCAGCAGTCCGCGGGGCACCGGGGAGCTGTTTTTT
CASSPRGTGELFF
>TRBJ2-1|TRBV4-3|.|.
TGCGCCAGCAGCGAAGGGACGTGGAATGAGCAGTTCTTC
CASSEGTWNEQFF
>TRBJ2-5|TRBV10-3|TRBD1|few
TGTGCCATAGCCGGGACAGGCCAAGAGACCCAGTACTTC
CAIAGTGQETQYF
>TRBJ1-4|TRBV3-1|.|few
TGTGCCAGCAGCCGCTCTTTTGCAACTAATGAAAAACTGTTTTTT
CASSRSFATNEKLFF
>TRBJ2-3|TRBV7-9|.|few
TGTGCCAGCAGCGTACGAGTCGGGCACACAGATACGCAGTATTTT
CASSVRVGHTDTQYF
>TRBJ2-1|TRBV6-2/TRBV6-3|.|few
TGTGCCAGCAGTTACGATCCTACTAGGTCTCTCTACAATGAGCAGTTCTTC
CASSYDPTRSLYNEQFF
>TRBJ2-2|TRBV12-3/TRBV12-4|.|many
TGTGCCAGCAGTTTTACCGGGGTCCTGAACACCGGGGAGCTGTTTTTT
CASSFTGVLNTGELFF
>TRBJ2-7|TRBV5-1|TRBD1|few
TGCGCCAGCAGCTGGACAGGGATCTCCGAGCAGTACTTC
CASSWTGISEQYF
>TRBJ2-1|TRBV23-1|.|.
TGCGCCAGCCAAAAAAATATAGGGGATTCCATCGATGAGCAGTTCTTC
CASQKNIGDSIDEQFF
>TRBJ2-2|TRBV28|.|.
TGTGCCAGCAGTTTCAGCGGACCGAACACCGGGGAGCTGTTTTTT
CASSFSGPNTGELFF
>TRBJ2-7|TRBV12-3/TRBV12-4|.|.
TGTGCCAGCAGTTTAGCTGGGGGACACCTTTACGAGCAGTACTTC
CASSLAGGHLYEQYF
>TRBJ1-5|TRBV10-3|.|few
TGTGCCATCCCGGGCCCCAATCAGCCCCAGCATTTT
CAIPGPNQPQHF
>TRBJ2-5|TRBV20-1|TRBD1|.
TGCAGTGCAGCCCCCCGGGACAGGGCGGAGACCCAGTACTTC
CSAAPRDRAETQYF